Presented here are 16 T cell receptor beta chains from one specimen sequenced in a study of blood T cell repertoires in COVID-19. Sequencing was performed with immunoSEQ multiplex PCR; in TCRdb, only in-frame clones are kept and a portion is missing. The sample holds about 320,000 clones, roughly 90% seen once. The sample was PBMCs or T cells enriched from blood (not recorded which). The receptors stem from a man in his sixties who had recovered from COVID-19.

The CDR3 protein is CASDKGNHNQPQHF. The CDR3 DNA is TGTGCCAGCGATAAGGGGAATCACAATCAGCCCCAGCATTTT. The chain uses TRBV6-6 and TRBJ1-5; a possible D gene is TRBD1 (5 bases). V shed 8 bases and J shed 3 bases, with 14 bases lying between them. Germline CDR1 and CDR2: MNHNY and SVGAGI (reference sequence). CDR3 length: 14 amino acids.

The V gene is TRBV7-9, the J gene TRBJ2-1, with 9 bases identical to TRBD2. CDR3 length equals 15 residues. V trimming: 6 bases; J trimming: 6 bases; junction bases outside the gene matches: 9. Germline CDR1 is SEHNR and CDR2 is FQNEAQ (reference sequence). The CDR3 DNA reads as TGTGCCAGCAGTTCACCGGGACTAGCCCCCAATGAGCAGTTCTTC. Its protein is CASSSPGLAPNEQFF.

The rearrangement joins TRBV10-3 to TRBJ2-3, with 10 positions matching TRBD2. The CDR3 sequence is 16 residues long. Germline V gene sequence: CDR1 ENHRY, CDR2 SYGVKD. V shed 1 base and J 11 bases; nucleotides not matched to a gene: 12. CDR3 sequence reads: CAISEFLAGGPQVQYF. The CDR3 nucleotides read TGTGCCATCAGTGAGTTTTTAGCGGGGGGCCCCCAGGTGCAGTATTTT.

The CDR3 loop reads CASSYLDAGDTQYF. Written as DNA, the CDR3 is TGTGCCAGCAGCTACCTGGACGCGGGGGATACGCAGTATTTT. The chain couples TRBV9 to TRBJ2-3; tentatively, D is TRBD2 (6 bases). Per the germline V gene, CDR1 is SGDLS and CDR2 is YYNGEE. This CDR3 is 14 amino acids long. V was clipped by 4 bases and J by 6 bases, with 15 bases between them. Drawing the rest from reference TRBV9 and TRBJ2-3, the complete variable domain is DSGVTQTPKHLITATGQRVTLRCSPRSGDLSVYWYQQSLDQGLQFLIQYYNGEERAKGNILERFSAQQFPDLHSELNLSSLELGDSALYFCASSYLDAGDTQYFGPGTRLTVL.

J is TRBJ2-2 and V is TRBV9; 7 bases fit TRBD1. This CDR3 comprises 16 residues. Unmatched junction bases numbered 3, after V lost 0 bases and J lost 1 base. Germline CDR1 is SGDLS and CDR2 is YYNGEE. The CDR3, as DNA: TGTGCCAGCAGCGTAGACCGGGACAGGAACACCGGGGAGCTGTTTTTT. It encodes CASSVDRDRNTGELFF.

The chain has TRBV11-2 and TRBJ2-5; 7 nucleotides line up with TRBD1. The ends lost 2 bases at V and 3 bases at J; junction bases unmatched: 12. CDR3 length equals 17 residues. The germline V gene encodes CDR1 SGHAT and CDR2 FQNNGV. The CDR3 DNA sequence: TGTGCCAGCAGCTTACCGAGAGATAGTCAGGGGGAAGAGACCCAGTACTTC. It codes for CASSLPRDSQGEETQYF. The entire variable domain, with the rest obtained from reference TRBV11-2 and TRBJ2-5, is as follows: EAGVAQSPRYKIIEKRQSVAFWCNPISGHATLYWYQQILGQGPKLLIQFQNNGVVDDSQLPKDRFSAERLKGVDSTLKIQPAKLEDSAVYLCASSLPRDSQGEETQYFGPGTRLLVL.

The chain couples TRBV29-1 to TRBJ1-1; unclear D gene. The germline V gene has CDR1 SQVTM and CDR2 ANQGSEA. V was cut by 7 bases and J by 0 bases, with 9 bases left in between. This CDR3 contains 12 residues. The CDR3 protein is CSAEQLNTEAFF. For the CDR3, the DNA is TGCAGCGCAGAACAATTGAACACTGAAGCTTTCTTT.

The chain carries TRBV29-1 and TRBJ2-7; D perhaps matches TRBD2 (6 bases). Trimming cost V 3 bases and J 5 bases, with 23 bases left between them. The CDR3 totals 16 residues. Germline CDR1 SQVTM, CDR2 ANQGSEA. The CDR3 DNA is TGCAGCGTTGATATGTTGGCGGGACCAAGGAACCACGAGCAGTACTTC. The encoded protein is CSVDMLAGPRNHEQYF.

This chain uses TRBV6-1 with TRBJ1-2; unclear D gene. Germline values: CDR1 MNHNS, CDR2 SASEGT. This CDR3 comprises 13 residues. V gave up 2 bases and J gave up 4 bases, with 8 bases separating them. The CDR3 sequence: CASSEFAGYGYTF. The DNA for the CDR3 is TGTGCCAGCAGTGAATTTGCAGGCTATGGCTACACCTTC.

V and J are TRBV7-9 and TRBJ2-7; D perhaps matches TRBD2 (5 bases). CDR1 is SEHNR and CDR2 is FQNEAQ in the germline V gene (reference sequence). The CDR3 loop spans 13 amino acids. Trimming cost V 5 bases and J 1 base, with 9 bases left between them. CDR3: CASSHRGSYEQYF. In DNA form, the CDR3 reads TGTGCCAGCAGCCACCGGGGATCCTACGAGCAGTACTTC.

This chain connects TRBV7-9 to TRBJ2-7, with D tentatively TRBD2 (6 bases). CDR3 length: 12 residues. In germline, CDR1 is SEHNR, CDR2 FQNEAQ (reference sequence). V shed 5 bases and J shed 6 bases, with 11 bases lying between them. Written as DNA, the CDR3 is TGTGCCAGCAGCATGGGAGGATCCGAGCAGTACTTC. Amino acids: CASSMGGSEQYF.

The chain employs TRBV30 and TRBJ1-3; a weak D match, TRBD1 (6 bases). CDR3 length: 12 amino acids. Trimming left V 5 bases short and J 2 bases short, with 7 bases between. Per germline, CDR1 GTSNPN and CDR2 SVGIG (reference sequence). The CDR3 reads CAWGTPGNTIYF. In DNA, the CDR3 is TGTGCCTGGGGGACACCTGGAAACACCATATATTTT.

CDR3 amino acids: CASSAVSGTGSSYEQYF. The DNA for the CDR3 is TGTGCCAGCAGCGCAGTCAGTGGAACAGGGAGCTCCTACGAGCAGTACTTC. The chain joins TRBV9 to TRBJ2-7; tentative D call: TRBD1 (6 bases). Trimming took off 3 bases at V and 0 bases at J, with 19 bases between the two ends. Germline CDR1 and CDR2: SGDLS and YYNGEE. The length of the CDR3 is 17 residues. Drawing the rest from reference TRBV9 and TRBJ2-7, the complete variable domain is DSGVTQTPKHLITATGQRVTLRCSPRSGDLSVYWYQQSLDQGLQFLIQYYNGEERAKGNILERFSAQQFPDLHSELNLSSLELGDSALYFCASSAVSGTGSSYEQYFGPGTRLTVT.

The genes are TRBV5-1 and TRBJ2-3; tentatively, D is TRBD1 (5 bases). Looked up from germline, CDR1 is SGHRS and CDR2 is YFSETQ. The CDR3 loop spans 15 amino acids. V lost 0 bases and J 9 bases, leaving 17 bases between the germline ends. CDR3 DNA: TGCGCCAGCAGCTTGGATGTGGGGCCGGCAGGGACGCAGTATTTT. Its protein product is CASSLDVGPAGTQYF.

The chain joins TRBV3-1 (or the pseudogene TRBV3-2) to TRBJ1-5, with 8 bases that match TRBD1. Germline CDR1 and CDR2: LGHDT and YNNKEL (reference sequence). The CDR3 sequence is 18 residues long. After removal of 3 bases from V and 3 bases from J, the junction contained 13 bases not matched to a gene. DNA for the CDR3: TGTGCCAGCAGCCACCCGGACAGGGTGGGGGGTGACAATCAGCCCCAGCATTTT. This codes for CASSHPDRVGGDNQPQHF.

This chain uses TRBV7-2 with TRBJ2-7, with a possible D match to TRBD2 (6 bases). Germline CDR1 and CDR2: SGHTA and FQGNSA. Trimming took off 3 bases at V and 2 bases at J, with 8 bases between the two ends. This CDR3 contains 13 residues. In nucleotides, the CDR3 is TGTGCCAGCAGCTTGGGGGGAACCTACGAGCAGTACTTC. Encoded protein: CASSLGGTYEQYF.